This TCR beta chain was identified in a study of cytomegalovirus exposure and HLA in healthy donors. 13 Jbeta primers and 60 Vbeta primers were used for the PCR. The method was immunoSEQ multiplex PCR; TCRdb's version includes in-frame clones alone and lacks a portion of them. The repertoire has 90,000 to 150,000 clones, 73% of them found once; the top ten carry around 4.1%. Study findings and constraints: A later analysis showed TCR association rates differing by HLA locus, peaking at DRB1 and lowest at HLA-C. Many donors carried some public TCRs, although rarity characterized most TCR sequences.

This clone is a singleton in its sample. Antigen: not known. The CDR3 totals 15 residues. V gave up 5 bases and J gave up 9 bases; unmatched junction bases: 14. CDR1 and CDR2 (germline): WNHNN, SYGVQD (reference sequence). The chain combines TRBV10-1 with TRBJ2-7, with 9 nucleotides matching TRBD2. The source is a woman between 35 and 50 years old in good health and CMV-seronegative. Sequenced input: PBMCs. CDR3 sequence reads: CASSLSTSGPSGQYF. The DNA of the CDR3 is TGCGCCAGCAGTCTTTCTACTAGCGGGCCCTCGGGGCAGTACTTC.